This T cell receptor (beta chain) was found in a study of shared clonotypes between healthy human individuals. Whole-study context: A donor's plate count was three for CD4 naive and three for CD4 memory; CD8 naive had two and CD8 memory one. Broader study findings: All-four-donor shared clonotypes had higher generation probabilities than non-shared clonotypes did. In this cohort, only blood was sampled, and tissue repertoires likely differ.

This CDR3 comprises 13 residues. The V gene end was trimmed by 6 bases and the J gene end by 3 bases; junction bases not matched to a gene: 2. The germline gives CDR1 MDHEN, CDR2 SYDVKM. A note on this clone: What it recognizes is unknown.

Data came from immunoSEQ multiplex PCR; TCRdb stores just in-frame clones and leaves some out. This sample has 800,000 or so clones, with just over 95% found just once. CD8 cells classed as naive were CD45RO-negative and positively selected for CCR7, excluding terminally differentiated effector memory CD45RA+ cells. This clonotype was obtained from a young man in good health. Sequencing was performed on naive CD8+ T cells sorted from blood. The rearrangement joins TRBV28 to TRBJ1-1, with 9 bases fitting TRBD1. The CDR3 nucleotides are TGTGCCAGCAGCGACAGGGGGGACACTGAAGCTTTCTTT. Translating gives CASSDRGDTEAFF.